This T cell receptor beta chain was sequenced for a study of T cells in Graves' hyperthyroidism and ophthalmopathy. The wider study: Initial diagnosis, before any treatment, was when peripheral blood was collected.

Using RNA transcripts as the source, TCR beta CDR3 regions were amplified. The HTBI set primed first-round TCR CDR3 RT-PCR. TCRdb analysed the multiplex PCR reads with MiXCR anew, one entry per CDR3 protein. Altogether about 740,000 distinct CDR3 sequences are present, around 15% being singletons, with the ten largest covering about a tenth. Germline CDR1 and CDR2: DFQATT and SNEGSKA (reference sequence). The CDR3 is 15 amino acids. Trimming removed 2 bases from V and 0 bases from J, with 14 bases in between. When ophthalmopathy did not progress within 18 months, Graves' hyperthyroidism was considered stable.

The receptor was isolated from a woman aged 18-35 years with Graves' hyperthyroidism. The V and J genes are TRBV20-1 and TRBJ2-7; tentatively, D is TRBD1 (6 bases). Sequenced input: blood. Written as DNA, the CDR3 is TGCAGTGCTAGACTGACACAGGGTACCTCCTACGAGCAGTACTTC. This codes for CSARLTQGTSYEQYF.